The rows below give T cell receptor beta chains drawn from one sample of a study of T-cell reconstitution after alpha-beta-depleted transplantation in children. One entry per CDR3 protein results from TCRdb running MiXCR on the PCR reads. The table shows a few hundred thousand distinct CDR3 sequences, with 13% occurring only once. Sequenced here: PBMCs, mostly from graft donor cells, sampled 360 days after TCRalphabeta/CD19-depleted stem cell transplant. The receptor source for this set is a male patient between 10 and 17 years old who had a stem cell transplant for acute myeloid leukemia, so the T cells may come from the graft donor. Each CDR3 is given with its conserved first and last residue. Each record gives: CDR3 protein, CDR3 DNA, clone size, V gene, J gene, D gene. The D gene is left open where the match is weak. Part of the rows lack a size; the others show once, few, many or a class for expanded clones.

CDR3: CASSPTRLAGGTDTQYF; DNA: TGTGCCAGCAGCCCTACCCGGCTAGCGGGAGGCACAGATACGCAGTATTTT; size: few; V: TRBV11-2; J: TRBJ2-3; D: TRBD2
CDR3: CASYSSGRTGELFF; DNA: TGTGCCAGCTACTCTAGCGGGAGGACCGGGGAGCTGTTTTTT; size: few; V: TRBV12-3/TRBV12-4; J: TRBJ2-2; D: TRBD2
CDR3: CASSVQGSYASWPLHF; DNA: TGTGCCAGCAGCGTCCAGGGAAGTTATGCTTCGTGGCCCCTCCACTTT; size: few; V: TRBV7-2; J: TRBJ1-6; D: -
CDR3: CASSYSGAGQVQRPQHF; DNA: TGTGCCAGCAGTTACTCTGGGGCAGGGCAGGTCCAACGGCCCCAGCATTTT; size: many; V: TRBV6-5; J: TRBJ1-5; D: -
CDR3: CASSTRTEQFF; DNA: TGTGCCAGCAGTACGCGGACAGAGCAGTTCTTC; size: many; V: TRBV6-2/TRBV6-3; J: TRBJ2-1; D: -
CDR3: CASSLGTSGRNFISYNEQFF; DNA: TGTGCCAGCAGCTTGGGGACTAGCGGGAGAAATTTTATCTCCTACAATGAGCAGTTCTTC; size: -; V: TRBV7-6; J: TRBJ2-1; D: TRBD2
CDR3: CATSEPTGPGELFF; DNA: TGTGCCACCAGTGAACCCACAGGGCCCGGGGAGCTGTTTTTT; size: -; V: TRBV24-1; J: TRBJ2-2; D: -
CDR3: CASSHWRGGPNEQFF; DNA: TGTGCCAGCAGTCATTGGAGGGGGGGCCCCAATGAGCAGTTCTTC; size: many; V: TRBV6-2/TRBV6-3; J: TRBJ2-1; D: -
CDR3: CASSLGGNRNTEAFF; DNA: TGCGCCAGCAGCCTCGGGGGGAATCGGAACACTGAAGCTTTCTTT; size: many; V: TRBV4-3; J: TRBJ1-1; D: -
CDR3: CASSFLMVNTEAFF; DNA: TGTGCCAGCAGCTTCTTAATGGTGAACACTGAAGCTTTCTTT; size: many; V: TRBV7-2; J: TRBJ1-1; D: -
CDR3: CASSFRHWSSSYEQYF; DNA: TGTGCCAGCAGTTTTCGTCACTGGAGTAGCTCCTACGAGCAGTACTTC; size: many; V: TRBV28; J: TRBJ2-7; D: -
CDR3: CASSGLLPDEQFF; DNA: TGTGCCAGCAGTGGACTTCTCCCCGATGAGCAGTTCTTC; size: few; V: TRBV5-6; J: TRBJ2-1; D: -
CDR3: CATSGGREHWGVRSYNEQFF; DNA: TGTGCCACCAGTGGAGGGCGGGAGCATTGGGGGGTTCGCTCCTACAATGAGCAGTTCTTC; size: -; V: TRBV24-1; J: TRBJ2-1; D: TRBD2
CDR3: CASSFSSSEKLFF; DNA: TGTGCCAGCAGTTTTTCTTCGAGCGAAAAACTGTTTTTT; size: -; V: TRBV28; J: TRBJ1-4; D: -
CDR3: CASFSPGASTDTQYF; DNA: TGTGCCAGCTTTTCTCCCGGGGCTAGCACAGATACGCAGTATTTT; size: -; V: TRBV27; J: TRBJ2-3; D: -
CDR3: CASSLKTAHSGNTIYF; DNA: TGCGCCAGCAGCTTGAAAACAGCTCACTCTGGAAACACCATATATTTT; size: -; V: TRBV5-1; J: TRBJ1-3; D: -
CDR3: CASSPRRGRYPSGANVLTF; DNA: TGCGCCAGCAGCCCCCGGAGGGGACGGTATCCATCTGGGGCCAACGTCCTGACTTTC; size: many; V: TRBV4-3; J: TRBJ2-6; D: -
CDR3: CVIGFPGIYEQYF; DNA: TGTGTTATAGGGTTCCCCGGGATCTACGAGCAGTACTTC; size: many; V: TRBV6-5; J: TRBJ2-7; D: -
CDR3: CASSQARSGWSYNEQFF; DNA: TGCGCCAGCAGCCAAGCAAGAAGTGGTTGGTCCTACAATGAGCAGTTCTTC; size: -; V: TRBV4-3; J: TRBJ2-1; D: -
CDR3: CSASAGTYPTYEQYF; DNA: TGCAGTGCTAGCGCCGGGACATATCCTACCTACGAGCAGTACTTC; size: -; V: TRBV20-1; J: TRBJ2-7; D: -
CDR3: CASSLKNAGPLDNEQFF; DNA: TGTGCCAGCTCACTCAAAAATGCCGGGCCATTGGACAATGAGCAGTTCTTC; size: few; V: TRBV18; J: TRBJ2-1; D: -
CDR3: CSAPSLTAFNQPQHF; DNA: TGCAGTGCCCCGTCGCTAACGGCGTTCAATCAGCCCCAGCATTTT; size: once; V: TRBV20-1; J: TRBJ1-5; D: -
CDR3: CATRAGGTQYF; DNA: TGTGCCACCCGAGCGGGCGGGACGCAGTATTTT; size: -; V: TRBV6-2/TRBV6-3; J: TRBJ2-3; D: -
CDR3: CASSQVATGLMGANVLTF; DNA: TGCGCCAGCAGCCAAGTGGCAACAGGGCTCATGGGGGCCAACGTCCTGACTTTC; size: few; V: TRBV4-3; J: TRBJ2-6; D: -
CDR3: CASSLGAVSSYEQYF; DNA: TGTGCCAGCAGCTTAGGAGCGGTGAGCTCCTACGAGCAGTACTTC; size: few; V: TRBV7-2; J: TRBJ2-7; D: -
CDR3: CSVLQGYEKLFF; DNA: TGCAGCGTGTTACAGGGTTATGAAAAACTGTTTTTT; size: -; V: TRBV29-1; J: TRBJ1-4; D: -
CDR3: CASSPGLAVHHQFF; DNA: TGTGCCAGCAGCCCCGGACTAGCGGTCCACCACCAGTTCTTC; size: many; V: TRBV7-2; J: TRBJ2-1; D: TRBD2
CDR3: CASSQVGTGGHEQYF; DNA: TGCGCCAGCAGCCAAGTCGGGACAGGGGGCCACGAGCAGTACTTC; size: many; V: TRBV4-1; J: TRBJ2-7; D: TRBD1
CDR3: CASSYSWLGSSYEQYF; DNA: TGTGCCAGCAGTTACTCTTGGTTGGGGAGCTCCTACGAGCAGTACTTC; size: -; V: TRBV27; J: TRBJ2-7; D: -
CDR3: CATSERTSTDTQYF; DNA: TGTGCCACCAGTGAGAGAACTAGCACAGATACGCAGTATTTT; size: -; V: TRBV24-1; J: TRBJ2-3; D: -
CDR3: CAIREPGQGETGELFF; DNA: TGTGCCATCAGGGAGCCGGGACAGGGAGAAACCGGGGAGCTGTTTTTT; size: -; V: TRBV10-3; J: TRBJ2-2; D: TRBD1
CDR3: CASSGGGLYNEQFF; DNA: TGTGCCAGCAGTGGGGGGGGTTTATACAATGAGCAGTTCTTC; size: many; V: TRBV6-1; J: TRBJ2-1; D: TRBD2
CDR3: CSASYTTPGANVLTF; DNA: TGCAGTGCTTCTTACACTACCCCTGGGGCCAACGTCCTGACTTTC; size: few; V: TRBV20-1; J: TRBJ2-6; D: -
CDR3: CASSERQGPIEETQYF; DNA: TGTGCCAGCAGCGAAAGACAGGGGCCCATAGAAGAGACCCAGTACTTC; size: -; V: TRBV7-9; J: TRBJ2-5; D: TRBD1
CDR3: CATKLAGGTYNEQFF; DNA: TGTGCCACCAAACTAGCGGGAGGAACCTACAATGAGCAGTTCTTC; size: many; V: TRBV12-3/TRBV12-4; J: TRBJ2-1; D: TRBD2
CDR3: CSAASPERQYF; DNA: TGCAGTGCTGCTAGTCCCGAGCGGCAGTACTTC; size: few; V: TRBV20-1; J: TRBJ2-7; D: -
CDR3: CASSSLAGVSSYNEQFF; DNA: TGTGCCAGCAGCTCTCTAGCGGGGGTAAGCTCCTACAATGAGCAGTTCTTC; size: few; V: TRBV7-9; J: TRBJ2-1; D: TRBD2
CDR3: CASSLDRVDRVDTNEKLFF; DNA: TGTGCCAGCAGCTTAGATCGGGTGGACAGGGTGGACACTAATGAAAAACTGTTTTTT; size: few; V: TRBV11-2; J: TRBJ1-4; D: TRBD1
CDR3: CASSSQGLAITDTQYF; DNA: TGTGCCAGCAGTTCGCAGGGACTTGCTATCACAGATACGCAGTATTTT; size: -; V: TRBV11-2; J: TRBJ2-3; D: -
CDR3: CTVPGQNTGELFF; DNA: TGCACCGTTCCGGGACAAAACACCGGGGAGCTGTTTTTT; size: -; V: TRBV29-1; J: TRBJ2-2; D: -
CDR3: CASSLAILGGRTGFYQETQYF; DNA: TGTGCCAGCAGCTTAGCCATTCTGGGCGGGAGGACCGGCTTTTACCAAGAGACCCAGTACTTC; size: few; V: TRBV7-2; J: TRBJ2-5; D: TRBD2
CDR3: CASSLWASGTYEQYF; DNA: TGTGCCAGCAGTTTATGGGCTAGCGGGACATACGAGCAGTACTTC; size: few; V: TRBV27; J: TRBJ2-7; D: TRBD2
CDR3: CASSDRDRVTYEQYF; DNA: TGCGCCAGCAGCGACCGGGACAGGGTTACCTACGAGCAGTACTTC; size: -; V: TRBV5-1; J: TRBJ2-7; D: TRBD1
CDR3: CSAAPGMGEQYF; DNA: TGCAGTGCCGCCCCGGGAATGGGGGAGCAGTACTTC; size: -; V: TRBV20-1; J: TRBJ2-7; D: -
CDR3: CSARMGGETDTQYF; DNA: TGCAGTGCTCGCATGGGAGGGGAAACAGATACGCAGTATTTT; size: few; V: TRBV20-1; J: TRBJ2-3; D: TRBD2